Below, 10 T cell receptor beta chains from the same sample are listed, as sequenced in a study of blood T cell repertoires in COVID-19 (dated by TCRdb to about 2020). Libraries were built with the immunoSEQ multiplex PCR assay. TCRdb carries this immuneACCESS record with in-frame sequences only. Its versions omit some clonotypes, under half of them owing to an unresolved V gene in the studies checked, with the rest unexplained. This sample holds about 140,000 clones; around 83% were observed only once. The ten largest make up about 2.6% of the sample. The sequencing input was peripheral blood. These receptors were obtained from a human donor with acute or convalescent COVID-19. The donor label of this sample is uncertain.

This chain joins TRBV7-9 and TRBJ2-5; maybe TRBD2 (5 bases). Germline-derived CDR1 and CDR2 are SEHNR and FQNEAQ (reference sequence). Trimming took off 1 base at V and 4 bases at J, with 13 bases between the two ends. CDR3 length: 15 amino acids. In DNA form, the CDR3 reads TGTGCCAGCAGCTTAGGCCGGGATGTAACAGAGACCCAGTACTTC. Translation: CASSLGRDVTETQYF.

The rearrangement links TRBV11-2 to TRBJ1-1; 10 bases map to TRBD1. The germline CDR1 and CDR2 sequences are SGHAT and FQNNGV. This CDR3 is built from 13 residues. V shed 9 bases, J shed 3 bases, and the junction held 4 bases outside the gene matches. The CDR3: CASMGTGDTEAFF. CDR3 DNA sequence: TGTGCCAGTATGGGGACAGGGGACACTGAAGCTTTCTTT.

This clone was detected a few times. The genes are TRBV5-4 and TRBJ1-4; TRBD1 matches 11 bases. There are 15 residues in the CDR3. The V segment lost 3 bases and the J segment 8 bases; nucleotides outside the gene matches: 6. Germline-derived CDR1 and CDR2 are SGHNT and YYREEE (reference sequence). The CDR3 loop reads CASSSGQGEREKLFF. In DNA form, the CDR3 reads TGTGCCAGCAGCTCGGGACAGGGGGAAAGAGAAAAACTGTTTTTT.

CDR3 in amino acids: CASSLDASGRPYNEQFF. DNA for the CDR3: TGTGCCAGCAGCTTAGATGCTAGCGGCAGACCCTACAATGAGCAGTTCTTC. The rearrangement uses TRBV11-3 and TRBJ2-1; 7 nucleotides match TRBD2. Germline CDR1 SGHNT, CDR2 YENEEA. The V gene end was trimmed by 0 bases and the J gene end by 2 bases; junction bases not matched to a gene: 7. The CDR3 runs to 17 residues.

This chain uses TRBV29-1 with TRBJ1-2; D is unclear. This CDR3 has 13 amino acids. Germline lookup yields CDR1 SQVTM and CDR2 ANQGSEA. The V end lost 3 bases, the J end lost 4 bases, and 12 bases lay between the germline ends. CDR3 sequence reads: CSVENGRGYGYTF. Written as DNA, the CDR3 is TGCAGCGTTGAGAACGGACGGGGCTATGGCTACACCTTC.

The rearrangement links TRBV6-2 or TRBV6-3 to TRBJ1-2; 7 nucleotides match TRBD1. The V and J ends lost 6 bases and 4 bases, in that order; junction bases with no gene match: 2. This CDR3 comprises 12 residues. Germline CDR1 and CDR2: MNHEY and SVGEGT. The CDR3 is CASSRDSYGYTF. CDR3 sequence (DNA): TGTGCCAGCAGCCGGGACAGCTATGGCTACACCTTC.

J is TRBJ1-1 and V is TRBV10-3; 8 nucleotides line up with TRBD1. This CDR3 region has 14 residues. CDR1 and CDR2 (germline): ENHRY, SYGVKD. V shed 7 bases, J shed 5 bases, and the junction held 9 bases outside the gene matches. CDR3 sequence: CAIKDRVDETEAFF. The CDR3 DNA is TGTGCCATCAAGGACAGGGTGGACGAAACTGAAGCTTTCTTT.

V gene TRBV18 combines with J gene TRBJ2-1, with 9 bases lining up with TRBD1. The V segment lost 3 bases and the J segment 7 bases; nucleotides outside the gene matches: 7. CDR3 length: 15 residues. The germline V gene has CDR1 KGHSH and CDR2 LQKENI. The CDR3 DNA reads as TGTGCCAGCTCACCCGGACCGGGACAGGGAAATGAGCAGTTCTTC. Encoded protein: CASSPGPGQGNEQFF.

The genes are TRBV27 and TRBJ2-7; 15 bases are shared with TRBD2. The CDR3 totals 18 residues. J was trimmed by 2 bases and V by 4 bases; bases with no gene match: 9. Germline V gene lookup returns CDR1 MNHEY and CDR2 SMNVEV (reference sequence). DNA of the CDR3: TGTGCCAGCAGTTCTCCGGGACTAGCGGGGGGAATTACCTACGAGCAGTACTTC. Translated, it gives CASSSPGLAGGITYEQYF.

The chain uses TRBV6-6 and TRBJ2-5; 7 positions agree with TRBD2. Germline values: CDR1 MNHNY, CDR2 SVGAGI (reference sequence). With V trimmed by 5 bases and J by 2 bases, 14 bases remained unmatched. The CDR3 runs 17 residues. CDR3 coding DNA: TGTGCCAGCAGTCCTTGGGCGGAGGGAGGGGAGCAAGAGACCCAGTACTTC. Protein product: CASSPWAEGGEQETQYF.